These T cell receptor beta chains were read from a single sample in a study of shared clonotypes between healthy human individuals. Data came from immunoSEQ multiplex PCR; TCRdb stores just in-frame clones and leaves some out. The repertoire holds about 1.5 million clones, with 95% to 99% as singletons. Source material: naive CD4+ T cells sorted from blood. The receptors come from a young man in good health. The CDR3 runs from the conserved cysteine through the conserved F or W. Each record gives: V gene, J gene, D gene, clone size, CDR3 DNA, CDR3 protein. The D gene is left open where the match is weak. The size field is filled for only some rows; it gives once, few, many or a size class.

TRBV5-1	TRBJ2-7	TRBD2	-	TGCGCCAGCAGCCCCGGGGGTAGCGGGAGGAGAGGCTACGAGCAGTACTTC	CASSPGGSGRRGYEQYF
TRBV20-1	TRBJ1-2	-	-	TGCAGTGCGGAGGTCTACTATGGCTACACCTTC	CSAEVYYGYTF
TRBV7-2	TRBJ2-7	TRBD2	-	TGTGCCAGCAGCTCTGAGGGACTAGCGAGATCCTACGAGCAGTACTTC	CASSSEGLARSYEQYF
TRBV28	TRBJ1-1	-	-	TGTGCCAGCAGTATAAACACTGAAGCTTTCTTT	CASSINTEAFF
TRBV15	TRBJ2-7	-	-	TGTGCCTCTAGGACACCCTGGTCAGAGCAGTACTTC	CASRTPWSEQYF
TRBV7-2	TRBJ2-2	TRBD2	-	TGTGCCAGTCGGAACCGGGACTACCTGAACACCGGGGAGCTGTTTTTT	CASRNRDYLNTGELFF
TRBV5-1	TRBJ2-1	-	-	TGCGCCAGCAGCGACCAGGGTTCCTACAATGAGCAGTTCTTC	CASSDQGSYNEQFF
TRBV5-4	TRBJ2-7	TRBD1	-	TGTGCCAGCAGTCCTGGCCGGGACAGGGGAGAACTGTACTTC	CASSPGRDRGELYF
TRBV9	TRBJ1-1	-	-	TGTGCCAGCAGCGCGGGACAAGTTAACACTGAAGCTTTCTTT	CASSAGQVNTEAFF
TRBV11-2	TRBJ2-7	-	-	TGTGCCAGCAGTTACAGCACGGGACCGAGCTACGAGCAGTACTTC	CASSYSTGPSYEQYF
TRBV6-4	TRBJ2-3	TRBD2	-	TGTGCCAGCAGTGACGAGGGACTAGCGGGAGTTTATACGCAGTATTTT	CASSDEGLAGVYTQYF
TRBV30	TRBJ2-6	TRBD1	-	TGTGCCTTACCGGGACAGAACTCTGGGGCCAACGTCCTGACTTTC	CALPGQNSGANVLTF
TRBV11-2	TRBJ2-1	TRBD2	-	TGTGCCAGCAGCCACCGGGACGGTGAAATAGCGGGGGACAATGAGCAGTTCTTC	CASSHRDGEIAGDNEQFF
TRBV5-1	TRBJ2-3	-	-	TGCGCCAGCAATCCGGGACCCCTAGAATCGGCGCAGTATTTT	CASNPGPLESAQYF
TRBV18	TRBJ2-7	TRBD1	once	TGTGCCAGCTCACCCAGGACAGGAATACCTCTCTACGAGCAGTACTTC	CASSPRTGIPLYEQYF
TRBV7-2	TRBJ1-3	-	-	TGTGCCAGCAGCTTTACCGGACACAACTCTGGAAACACCATATATTTT	CASSFTGHNSGNTIYF
TRBV27	TRBJ2-7	TRBD2	-	TGTGCCAGCAACAAAGCGGGAGGGAAAAACGAGCAGTACTTC	CASNKAGGKNEQYF
TRBV10-3	TRBJ2-1	-	-	TGTGCCCACCAGACCGGCGCAGACAATGAGCAGTTCTTC	CAHQTGADNEQFF
TRBV18	TRBJ2-1	TRBD2	-	TGTGCCAGCTCACCTTATAAGACTAGCGGGAACTACAATGAGCAGTTCTTC	CASSPYKTSGNYNEQFF
TRBV6-1	TRBJ2-1	-	-	TGTGCCAGCAGGGTAGGGGGTGCGGGGAATGAGCAGTTCTTC	CASRVGGAGNEQFF
TRBV9	TRBJ2-7	-	-	TGTGCCAGCAGCGTAGACAGTGGGTTCGGTGCGGGAGAGCAGTACTTC	CASSVDSGFGAGEQYF
TRBV7-9	TRBJ2-7	TRBD1	-	TGTGCCAGCAGCTTAACGACAGGGAGCTCCTACGAGCAGTACTTC	CASSLTTGSSYEQYF
TRBV28	TRBJ2-1	-	once	TGTGCCAGCAGTTTTTCGGTTCGTCAGGGCCAGCAGTTCTTC	CASSFSVRQGQQFF
TRBV14	TRBJ1-2	-	-	TGTGCCAGCAGCCAAATTGGCGGATATGGCTACACCTTC	CASSQIGGYGYTF
TRBV6-5	TRBJ2-4	-	-	TGTGCCAGCATGACAAAGAACATTCAGTACTTC	CASMTKNIQYF
TRBV27	TRBJ2-7	TRBD1	-	TGTGCCAGCAGTTTTTCGGACAGGTACTACGAGCAGTACTTC	CASSFSDRYYEQYF
TRBV5-1	TRBJ1-5	TRBD1	-	TGCGCCAGCAGTTATGGGACAGGGGGCAATCAGCCCCAGCATTTT	CASSYGTGGNQPQHF
TRBV10-3	TRBJ1-2	TRBD1	-	TGTGCCACTACGACAGGGGTCTATGGCTACACCTTC	CATTTGVYGYTF
TRBV28	TRBJ1-2	-	-	TGTGCCAGCAGACCATCCGACAGAGACAACTATGGCTACACCTTC	CASRPSDRDNYGYTF
TRBV7-3	TRBJ2-1	-	-	TGTGCCAGCAGCCCTAAGAGGGAAAACAATGAGCAGTTCTTC	CASSPKRENNEQFF
TRBV2	TRBJ1-5	-	-	TGTGCCAGCAGTCGACAGCTTTCAAATCAGCCCCAGCATTTT	CASSRQLSNQPQHF
TRBV19	TRBJ2-1	-	-	TGTGCCAGTACCCTGAGGGTGATTAGCTCCTACAATGAGCAGTTCTTC	CASTLRVISSYNEQFF
TRBV2	TRBJ2-7	-	once	TGTGCCAGCAGTTACCCGGGACTCCAGAGCCACGAGCAGTACTTC	CASSYPGLQSHEQYF
TRBV28	TRBJ2-1	TRBD1	-	TGTGCCAGCAACCTTACGCCCAGGGGGAATGAGCAGTTCTTC	CASNLTPRGNEQFF
TRBV2	TRBJ1-4	TRBD1	-	TGTGCCAGCAGTAAGCTCGGACAGGGTTGGGGAACTAATGAAAAACTGTTTTTT	CASSKLGQGWGTNEKLFF
TRBV11-2	TRBJ2-2	-	-	TGTGCCAGCGGGGTAAACCCAACGAACACCGGGGAGCTGTTTTTT	CASGVNPTNTGELFF
TRBV5-1	TRBJ2-1	TRBD1	-	TGCGCCAGCAGCCGACCGGGACAGTACAATGAGCAGTTCTTC	CASSRPGQYNEQFF
TRBV7-9	TRBJ2-1	-	-	TGTGCCAGCAGCTCACAGGGTGAGAATGAGCAGTTCTTC	CASSSQGENEQFF
TRBV21-1	TRBJ2-1	-	-	TGTGCCAGCAGCAAGGGTCCCCTAACTAGCGGGAGGCTAAATGAGCAGTTCTTC	CASSKGPLTSGRLNEQFF
TRBV30	TRBJ2-6	-	-	TGTGCCTGGAGCGGCCGGAGGGACAGAAGCTCTGGGGCCAACGTCCTGACTTTC	CAWSGRRDRSSGANVLTF
TRBV5-1	TRBJ2-1	TRBD1	-	TGCGCCAGCAAAGTGACAGGGCTGTACAATGAGCAGTTCTTC	CASKVTGLYNEQFF
TRBV27	TRBJ1-2	-	-	TGTGCCAGCAGTTTTTCAGGGAGCGGGGTGGGTGCTGGCTACACCTTC	CASSFSGSGVGAGYTF
TRBV7-2	TRBJ1-4	-	-	TGTGCCAGCAGCTTAAATGTAGGCGCCCTTGAAAAACTGTTTTTT	CASSLNVGALEKLFF
TRBV6-6	TRBJ2-3	TRBD1	-	TGTGCCAGCAGAACCGGGACAGGGGGCACAGATACGCAGTATTTT	CASRTGTGGTDTQYF
TRBV28	TRBJ2-3	TRBD1	-	TGTGCCAGCAGTACCCAAATTCAGGGGGCCCTCAGGACAGATACGCAGTATTTT	CASSTQIQGALRTDTQYF
TRBV19	TRBJ2-5	-	once	TGTGCCAGTAAGAGTCTGCTGGAGGGGGAGACCCAGTACTTC	CASKSLLEGETQYF
TRBV10-2	TRBJ2-7	-	-	TGCGCCAGCAGTGAGAGACTAATCGGCAGCAGCTACGAGCAGTACTTC	CASSERLIGSSYEQYF
TRBV28	TRBJ2-7	TRBD1	-	TGTGCCAGCAGCTCGGGACAGGGGGGAGAGCAGTACTTC	CASSSGQGGEQYF
TRBV6-6	TRBJ1-5	-	-	TGTGCCAGCAGTTACGATGGCAATCAGCCCCAGCATTTT	CASSYDGNQPQHF
TRBV5-1	TRBJ1-5	TRBD1	-	TGCGCCAGCAGCTTGGGGTACAGGGGGAGCTATCAGCCCCAGCATTTT	CASSLGYRGSYQPQHF
TRBV18	TRBJ1-1	TRBD1	-	TGTGCCAGCTCACCGGGACAGGTCATCACTGAAGCTTTCTTT	CASSPGQVITEAFF
TRBV5-8	TRBJ2-7	-	-	TGTGCCAGCAGCTTTCTTCGGGGTCTAGCTAACGAGCAGTACTTC	CASSFLRGLANEQYF
TRBV28	TRBJ1-5	-	-	TGTGCCAGCAGTTTATACTCCGATCAGCCCCAGCATTTT	CASSLYSDQPQHF
TRBV28	TRBJ1-3	-	-	TGTGCCAGCAGTTTAGTATCCCGATTCTCTGGAAACACCATATATTTT	CASSLVSRFSGNTIYF
TRBV27	TRBJ2-7	-	once	TGTGCCAGCAGTTTAGGGGGGGCGTGGGGCTACGAGCAGTACTTC	CASSLGGAWGYEQYF
TRBV2	TRBJ2-7	TRBD1	-	TGTGCCAGCGCCCGACAGGGAAGGTACGAGCAGTACTTC	CASARQGRYEQYF
TRBV18	TRBJ2-3	-	-	TGTGCCAGCTCACCGATCCCGGAGACGGGGAGCACAGATACGCAGTATTTT	CASSPIPETGSTDTQYF